What follows are 4 T cell receptor beta chains derived from one specimen sequenced in a study of tumor-infiltrating lymphocytes in primary liver carcinoma. Researchers drew blood RNA from unsorted whole blood and extracted germline DNA as well. Synthesis of TCR beta cDNA was carried out from approximately 470 ng total RNA with a constant-region primer. Libraries for TCR beta were built through three nested multiplex PCR rounds, which together made up a slightly modified ARM-PCR procedure. In the first two PCR rounds, TRBV1-TRBV30 forward primers were paired with a C-beta reverse primer, and each round lasted roughly 10 cycles. MiXCR was run by TCRdb on the multiplex PCR reads, yielding one entry per CDR3 protein. The data hold around 330,000 distinct CDR3 sequences, with roughly 60% observed a single time. Sequencing was performed on peripheral blood. The receptors stem from a woman aged 30 to 39 with primary liver carcinoma and hepatitis B virus infection.

This clonotype was counted between two and nine times. The chain joins TRBV4-2 to TRBJ1-4; 9 bases are shared with TRBD1. This CDR3 has 14 residues. Germline lookup yields CDR1 LGHNA and CDR2 YNFKEQ. The ends lost 4 bases at V and 6 bases at J; junction bases unmatched: 3. CDR3 loop: CASSPRTGDEKLFF. CDR3 sequence (DNA): TGTGCCAGCAGCCCGCGGACAGGGGATGAAAAACTGTTTTTT.

The V gene is TRBV12-3 or TRBV12-4, the J gene TRBJ2-1; 10 nucleotides agree with TRBD2. With 7 bases clipped from V and 6 bases from J, the junction kept 6 bases outside the gene matches. This CDR3 region has 14 residues. This chain's CDR3 is CASTQGLAPNEQFF. The CDR3 DNA is TGTGCCAGCACTCAGGGACTAGCGCCCAATGAGCAGTTCTTC.

V usage is TRBV10-3 and J usage is TRBJ1-1; perhaps TRBD1 as D (5 bases). Trimming took 0 bases from V and 2 from J, leaving 13 bases between them. Germline V gene data show CDR1 as ENHRY and CDR2 as SYGVKD. The CDR3 spans 16 residues. The CDR3 coding sequence is TGTGCCATCAGTGAGTCGGGAGTGGGGGTAAACACTGAAGCTTTCTTT. Translating gives CAISESGVGVNTEAFF.

Comments on this clonotype: The junction does not match germline at one end; this may be a read error. The V and J genes are TRBV4-1 and TRBJ2-4, with D possibly TRBD2 on 6 matching bases. The CDR3 has 13 residues. From germline, CDR1 is MGHRA and CDR2 YSYEKL. Written as DNA, the CDR3 is TGCACCAGCAGCGACCCGGGACTAAACATTCAGTACTTC. This translates into CTSSDPGLNIQYF.